The rows below give T cell receptor beta chains drawn from one sample of a study of cytomegalovirus exposure and HLA in healthy donors. Measured with immunoSEQ multiplex PCR; TCRdb has only the in-frame clones, and not every one. This sample has 150,000 or so clones, with around 84% found just once. Sequencing was carried out using PBMCs. The receptors derive from a woman in her 40s in good health and CMV-seropositive. Both conserved end residues are part of each CDR3. The order of the fields is D gene, J gene, clone size, V gene, CDR3 protein, CDR3 DNA. D genes are given only for firm matches. Where a row states a size, it is once, few, many or the class of an expanded clone; other rows omit it.

d_call: -
j_call: TRBJ1-2
clone_size: -
v_call: TRBV9
cdr3_aa: CASSSSGGSDYGYAF
cdr3_nt: TGTGCCAGTTCAAGCTCGGGGGGCTCTGACTATGGCTACGCCTTC

d_call: -
j_call: TRBJ1-4
clone_size: -
v_call: TRBV5-1
cdr3_aa: CASSYTGQGGKLFF
cdr3_nt: TGCGCCAGCAGCTATACAGGGCAAGGTGGAAAACTGTTTTTT

d_call: TRBD2
j_call: TRBJ2-1
clone_size: -
v_call: TRBV15
cdr3_aa: CATDRLAEGVNEQFF
cdr3_nt: TGTGCCACCGACCGACTAGCGGAGGGGGTCAATGAGCAGTTCTTC

d_call: TRBD2
j_call: TRBJ2-1
clone_size: -
v_call: TRBV9
cdr3_aa: CASSVSGLAGGYNEQFF
cdr3_nt: TGTGCCAGCAGCGTCTCCGGACTAGCGGGAGGGTACAATGAGCAGTTCTTC

d_call: -
j_call: TRBJ1-2
clone_size: -
v_call: TRBV18
cdr3_aa: CASSPLAEPYGYTF
cdr3_nt: TGTGCCAGCTCACCATTGGCGGAGCCCTATGGCTACACCTTC

d_call: TRBD1
j_call: TRBJ1-4
clone_size: -
v_call: TRBV6-1
cdr3_aa: CASRDRATNEKLFF
cdr3_nt: TGTGCCAGCAGGGACAGGGCAACTAATGAAAAACTGTTTTTT

d_call: -
j_call: TRBJ1-5
clone_size: -
v_call: TRBV6-5
cdr3_aa: CASSYGRNQPQHF
cdr3_nt: TGTGCCAGCAGTTACGGCAGGAATCAGCCCCAGCATTTT

d_call: -
j_call: TRBJ2-1
clone_size: -
v_call: TRBV18
cdr3_aa: CASSPRSSYNEQFF
cdr3_nt: TGTGCCAGCTCACCACGGAGCTCCTACAATGAGCAGTTCTTC

d_call: -
j_call: TRBJ2-1
clone_size: -
v_call: TRBV5-4
cdr3_aa: CASSLQTYNEQFF
cdr3_nt: TGTGCCAGCAGCTTGCAGACCTACAATGAGCAGTTCTTC

d_call: -
j_call: TRBJ1-5
clone_size: few
v_call: TRBV6-6
cdr3_aa: CASSYSGASNQPQHF
cdr3_nt: TGTGCCAGCAGTTATTCCGGTGCTAGCAATCAGCCCCAGCATTTT

d_call: -
j_call: TRBJ1-1
clone_size: -
v_call: TRBV18
cdr3_aa: CASSPQGNTEAFF
cdr3_nt: TGTGCCAGCTCACCCCAGGGGAACACTGAAGCTTTCTTT